The clone carrying this TCR beta chain was counted many times. What it binds is unknown. Using RNA transcripts as the source, TCR beta CDR3 regions were amplified. The HTBI primer set was used in a first-round RT-PCR of the TCR CDR3. TCRdb reprocessed the multiplex PCR reads via MiXCR and lists one record per CDR3 protein. Of hundreds of thousands of distinct CDR3 sequences detected, 14% appear once; the ten largest clones hold around 12%. The sample originates from a study of T cells in Graves' hyperthyroidism and ophthalmopathy. Study findings and constraints: A model built on 13 V-J features separated ophthalmopathy from stable hyperthyroidism. Ophthalmopathy was model-predicted a median approximately six months pre-onset.

The V gene's germline CDR1 is SGHAT and CDR2 FQNNGV. Trimming removed 5 bases from V and 7 bases from J; junction bases left unmatched: 19. The CDR3 is made up of 20 amino acids. It was uncontrolled infection, other autoimmune disease, pregnancy or lactation that excluded patients. The clonotype comes from a woman aged 50 to 60 with Graves' ophthalmopathy. The specimen sequenced was blood. J is TRBJ1-6 and V is TRBV11-2, with TRBD1 matching over 11 bases. The CDR3: CASSPVAGTGGSLSNSPLHF. For the CDR3, the DNA is TGTGCCAGCAGCCCAGTAGCGGGGACAGGGGGGTCTCTGAGCAATTCACCCCTCCACTTT.